This T cell receptor beta chain was documented in a study of shared clonotypes between healthy human individuals (dated by TCRdb to between 2020 and 2021). About the full investigation: A few men and a couple of women, aged 18 to 49 years, made up the cohort. Different laboratories and diverse techniques were used to prepare libraries and sequence TCR repertoires, to increase sequencing depth and limit assay-specific biases. Between about 0.9 and 9 billion PBMCs per donor were obtained by leukapheresis. For each donor, three plates each were used for CD4 naive and CD4 memory, two plates were used for CD8 naive, and one plate was used for CD8 memory. Blood TCR repertoires of roughly five healthy adults were deeply sequenced to estimate repertoire size and the extent of clonotype sharing between individuals. Overall study results and their limits: Because the study included only a small number of donors, the genetic and exposure-history diversity represented was limited. When several donors were compared, the shared fraction of clonotypes was about 5% for naive CD4, less than 4% for naive CD8, roughly 2.5% for memory CD4, and 0.4% for memory CD8. Compared with non-shared clonotypes, clonotypes shared by all four sorted-subset donors had higher generation probabilities. Pairwise subsampling indicated that sequencing depth was expected to affect the degree of clonotype sharing among donors. Naive subsets generally had larger estimated clonotype richness than memory subsets. Sampling was restricted to blood, and TCR repertoires in tissues likely differ from the TCR repertoires found in blood. Even with the large sequencing depth, rarefaction of the sorted-subset datasets indicated that sequencing was incomplete.

Using the deep immunoSEQ assay, multiplex PCR amplified TCR CDR3 regions from genomic DNA. Genomic DNA extracted from each cell subset was distributed evenly over all wells of several immunoSEQ 96-well plates, and each plate served as one replicate. For sorted subsets, roughly 0.2 ug genomic DNA, equal to 30,000 to 35,000 T cell genomes, was loaded into each replicate PCR. Purified libraries were quantified with a Qubit 3.0 fluorometer, sized on a Bioanalyzer 2100, and re-quantified with the KAPA Library Quantification kit. A separate single-read 150-cycle Illumina NextSeq 550 flow cell was used to sequence each immunoSEQ 96-well plate. The authors' analysis ran thus. Because the immunoSEQ output included only junctional sequences and no quality scores, the filtering could not be the same as the filtering used for full-length reads. Sequences were annotated with PyIR, a Python wrapper for IgBLAST v1.9, using IMGT germline references to assign V/J genes and CDR3. Reads were removed for weak V/J assignments (E-value above 1e-6), missing CDR3, stop codons, out-of-frame junctions, or ambiguous translated residues. V3J clonotypes were defined by identical inferred V gene, J gene, and CDR3 amino acid sequence. Percentage overlap between repertoires was calculated by dividing the number of shared unique clonotypes by the size of the smaller repertoire. Richness of each repertoire was evaluated using RTK rarefaction, the Chao1 estimator, and Recon v2.1 estimates of unobserved clonotypes. OLGA was used to compute generation probabilities for all TCRbeta clonotypes that the gDNA method yielded from a few donors. TCRdb took this table from immuneACCESS and kept in-frame rearrangements with V and J called. Such tables lack part of the clones; where checked against another copy, unresolved V genes explain under half of the gap, and the rest is unexplained. V and J calls and clone size come straight from that table; D and trimming were deduced from the DNA. The sample has more than 550,000 clones on record, 90% of them singletons. The ten largest make up less than 40% of the sample.

Healthy HIV-negative adults with no recently reported acute infections or vaccinations were included as donors. Only Caucasian adults living in Nashville, Tennessee, USA were represented among the donors. CD8 memory samples were composed of magnetically selected CD45RO+ cells combined with CCR7-negative CD45RA+ effector memory (TemRA) cells. After blood collection by leukapheresis, PBMCs were isolated using Ficoll-Histopaque density gradient centrifugation and then cryopreserved in the vapor phase of liquid nitrogen. Analytical flow cytometry was used to check the purity and quantity of every magnetically sorted T cell population. Each sorted fraction had its genomic DNA isolated and then quantified by UV absorbance on a Nanodrop 2000c. In regard to this clone: The antigen it binds to is not known. A junction end diverges from the germline sequence, so it may reflect a read error.

Counted from cysteine to phenylalanine, this CDR3 has 15 amino acids. The retained sequence is limited to the CDR3, 45 bases, with the frame set at the first base. The germline V gene supplies CDR1 MGHRA and CDR2 YSYEKL. The sequence came from a man aged 18-30 years in good health. Some clones in this sample may be carry-over from other donors' samples. Here the chain combines TRBV4-1 and TRBJ2-5; no D gene can be assigned with confidence. Sequences were obtained from memory CD8+ T cells from PBMCs. In light of the paper, this sample's cell subset or site label describes: CD45RO+ cells pooled with CCR7-negative TemRA cells. The DNA sequence is TGCGCCAGCAGCCAAGGGGTCAGGCTCCCAGAGATCCAGTACTTC. Its amino acids are CASSQGVRLPEIQYF.